The 5 T cell receptor beta chains below were found in one sample sequenced in a study of Tregs in tolerant kidney transplant recipients (dated by TCRdb to the late 2010s). The library was prepared using the immunoSEQ multiplex PCR assay. TCRdb obtained this table from immuneACCESS and retained in-frame rearrangements with V and J assigned. These tables miss some clones; where compared with another copy, unresolved V genes account for less than half of the shortfall, and the remainder is unexplained. A total of about 66,000 clones appear in this sample, roughly 92% of them only once. The top ten clones comprise roughly 11% of the sample. In the paper's terms, the time point label means: blood sample drawn before combined kidney and bone marrow transplant. Sequences were derived from CD8+ T cells from blood, sampled before the transplant. The receptors come from a human donor who received a combined kidney and bone marrow transplant.

The V call is TRBV9, the J call TRBJ2-7; a possible D gene is TRBD2 (6 bases). From germline, CDR1 is SGDLS and CDR2 YYNGEE. V was trimmed by 4 bases and J by 3 bases, leaving 20 bases between them. The CDR3 is made up of 16 amino acids. The CDR3 protein is CASSTASDWGVYEQYF. DNA for the CDR3: TGTGCCAGCAGCACCGCTAGCGATTGGGGTGTCTACGAGCAGTACTTC. The entire variable domain, with the rest obtained from reference TRBV9 and TRBJ2-7, is as follows: DSGVTQTPKHLITATGQRVTLRCSPRSGDLSVYWYQQSLDQGLQFLIQYYNGEERAKGNILERFSAQQFPDLHSELNLSSLELGDSALYFCASSTASDWGVYEQYFGPGTRLTVT.

The chain combines TRBV13 with TRBJ2-7; TRBD1 aligns across 10 bases. Germline V lookup: CDR1 PRHDT, CDR2 FYEKMQ (reference sequence). This CDR3 has 15 amino acids. V was pared by 4 bases and J by 3 bases, with 6 bases of the junction left unmatched. Written as DNA, the CDR3 is TGTGCCAGCAGCTCGATCGGACAGGGGGTCTACGAGCAGTACTTC. Translation: CASSSIGQGVYEQYF.

The chain couples TRBV5-6 to TRBJ1-1, with a possible D match to TRBD1 (5 bases). Trimming cost V 0 bases and J 2 bases, with 8 bases left between them. Germline CDR1 reads SGHDT; CDR2 reads YYEEEE. This CDR3 is 14 amino acids long. As DNA, the CDR3 is TGTGCCAGCAGCTTGGGACAGACTAACACTGAAGCTTTCTTT. This sequence encodes CASSLGQTNTEAFF.

This chain connects TRBV2 to TRBJ1-3, with D uncertain. V was trimmed by 8 bases and J by 0 bases, leaving 11 bases between them. The CDR3 covers 14 residues. Per the germline V gene, CDR1 is SNHLY and CDR2 is FYNNEI. As DNA, the CDR3 is TGTGCCAGCCTAGGACTCATCTCTGGAAACACCATATATTTT. Its protein is CASLGLISGNTIYF. Full variable domain (remainder filled in from reference TRBV2 and TRBJ1-3): EPEVTQTPSHQVTQMGQEVILRCVPISNHLYFYWYRQILGQKVEFLVSFYNNEISEKSEIFDDQFSVERPDGSNFTLKIRSTKLEDSAMYFCASLGLISGNTIYFGEGSWLTVV.

The chain employs TRBV19 and TRBJ1-5; D gene ambiguous. CDR3 length equals 15 residues. The ends were cut back, 3 bases at V and 3 bases at J, with 12 bases in the middle. CDR1 LNHDA and CDR2 SQIVND come from the germline V gene (reference sequence). CDR3 sequence reads: CASSMAGFFNQPQHF. CDR3 nucleotide sequence: TGTGCCAGTAGTATGGCGGGGTTCTTCAATCAGCCCCAGCATTTT.